This T cell receptor (beta chain) was observed in a study of blood T cell repertoires in COVID-19. Study-wide background: There were acute and convalescent COVID-19 samples, and they came from the United States, Italy and Spain. Sources were T cells, B-cell-depleted T cells, or PBMCs; the material itself was cDNA or gDNA.

Clones were read by immunoSEQ multiplex PCR, and TCRdb kept only the in-frame ones, dropping some. The sample shows some 130,000 clones, approximately 79% of them seen only once. Across 20 to 25 US areas, participants ranged in age from roughly 18 to 95 years. The sequence derives from a middle-aged man with acute COVID-19. Source material: PBMCs or T cells enriched from blood (not recorded which).

The CDR3 coding sequence is TGCGCCAGCAGCTTGGTCCCACAGGGATCGAACACTGAAGCTTTCTTT. It yields the protein CASSLVPQGSNTEAFF. This chain links TRBV5-1 with TRBJ1-1; TRBD1 might be the D (6 bases). This CDR3 has 16 amino acids. Germline V gene data show CDR1 as SGHRS and CDR2 as YFSETQ. Trimming left V 0 bases short and J 1 base short, with 13 bases between.